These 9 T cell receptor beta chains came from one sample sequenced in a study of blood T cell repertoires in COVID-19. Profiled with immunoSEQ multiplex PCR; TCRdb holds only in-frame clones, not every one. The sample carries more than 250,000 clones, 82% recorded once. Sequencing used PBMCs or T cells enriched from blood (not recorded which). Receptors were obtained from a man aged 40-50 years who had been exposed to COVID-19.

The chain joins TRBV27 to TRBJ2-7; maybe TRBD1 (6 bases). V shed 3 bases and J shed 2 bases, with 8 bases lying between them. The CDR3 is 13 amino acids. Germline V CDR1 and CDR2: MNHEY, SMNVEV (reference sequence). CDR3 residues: CASSLRGTYEQYF. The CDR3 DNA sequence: TGTGCCAGCAGTTTGAGGGGGACCTACGAGCAGTACTTC.

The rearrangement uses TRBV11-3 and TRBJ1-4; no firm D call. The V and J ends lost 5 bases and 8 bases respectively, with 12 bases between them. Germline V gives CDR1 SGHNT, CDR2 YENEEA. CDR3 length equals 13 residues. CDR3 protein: CASSGVSGEKLFF. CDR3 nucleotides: TGTGCCAGCAGCGGGGTATCGGGGGAAAAACTGTTTTTT.

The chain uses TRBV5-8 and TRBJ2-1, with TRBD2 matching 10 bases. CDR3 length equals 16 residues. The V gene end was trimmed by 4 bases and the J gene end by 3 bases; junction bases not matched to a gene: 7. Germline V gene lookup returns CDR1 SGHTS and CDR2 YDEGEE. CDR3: CASSLAGTSVYNEQFF. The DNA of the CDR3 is TGTGCCAGCAGCCTGGCCGGGACTAGCGTCTACAATGAGCAGTTCTTC.

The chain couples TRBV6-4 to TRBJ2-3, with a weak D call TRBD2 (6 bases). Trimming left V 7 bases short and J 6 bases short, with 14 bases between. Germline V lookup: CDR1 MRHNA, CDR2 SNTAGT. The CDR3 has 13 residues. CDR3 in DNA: TGTGCCAGCAATATACTAGCACCCGATACGCAGTATTTT. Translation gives CASNILAPDTQYF.

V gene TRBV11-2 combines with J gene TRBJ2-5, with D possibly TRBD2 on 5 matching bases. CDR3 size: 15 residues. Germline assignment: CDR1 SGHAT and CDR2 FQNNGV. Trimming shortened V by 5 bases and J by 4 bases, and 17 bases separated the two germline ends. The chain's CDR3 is CASSPAPSSLETQYF. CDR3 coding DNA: TGTGCCAGCAGCCCCGCCCCCTCTAGCTTAGAGACCCAGTACTTC.

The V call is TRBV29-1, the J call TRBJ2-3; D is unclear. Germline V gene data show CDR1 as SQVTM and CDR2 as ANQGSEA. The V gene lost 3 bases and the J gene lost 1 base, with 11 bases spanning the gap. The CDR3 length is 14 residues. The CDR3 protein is CSVDPEVGTDTQYF. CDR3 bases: TGCAGCGTTGATCCCGAGGTTGGCACAGATACGCAGTATTTT.

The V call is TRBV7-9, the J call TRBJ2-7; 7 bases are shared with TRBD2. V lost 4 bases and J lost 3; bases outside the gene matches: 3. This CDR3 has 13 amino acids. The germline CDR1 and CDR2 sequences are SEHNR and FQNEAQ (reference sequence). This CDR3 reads CASSSLADYEQYF. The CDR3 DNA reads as TGTGCCAGCAGCTCTCTAGCGGACTACGAGCAGTACTTC.

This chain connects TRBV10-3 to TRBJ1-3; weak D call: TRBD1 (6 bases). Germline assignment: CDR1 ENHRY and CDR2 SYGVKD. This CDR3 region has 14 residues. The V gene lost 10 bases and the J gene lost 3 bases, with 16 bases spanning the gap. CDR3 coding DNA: TGTGCCACCCACCAACAGGGAAATGGAAACACCATATATTTT. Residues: CATHQQGNGNTIYF.

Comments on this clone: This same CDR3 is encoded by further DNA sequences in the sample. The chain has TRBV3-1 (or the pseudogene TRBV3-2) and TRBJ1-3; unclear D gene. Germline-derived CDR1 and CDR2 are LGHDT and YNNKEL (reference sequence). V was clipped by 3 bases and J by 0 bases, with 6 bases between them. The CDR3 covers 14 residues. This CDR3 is CASSHQYSGNTIYF. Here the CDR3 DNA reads TGTGCCAGCAGCCATCAGTACTCTGGAAACACCATATATTTT.